The clone carrying this TCR beta chain was found many times. Its antigen is unidentified. Hyperthyroidism patients were newly diagnosed, had disease duration under 2 months, and were aged 18 to 65 years. This sample was taken from a study of T cells in Graves' hyperthyroidism and ophthalmopathy. Study background: Peripheral blood was drawn at first diagnosis, prior to all treatment.

The CDR3 covers 13 residues. Trimming left V 11 bases short and J 4 bases short, with 12 bases between. Germline V gene sequence: CDR1 MDHEN, CDR2 SYDVKM. RNA transcripts were the template for amplifying TCR beta CDR3 regions. A first-round RT-PCR of the TCR CDR3 used the HTBI primer set. TCRdb used MiXCR to reprocess the multiplex PCR reads, holding one entry per CDR3 protein. There are approximately 330,000 distinct CDR3 sequences in the sample; 21% occur only once, and over 40% lies in the top ten. General observations from the study: Blood shared most expanded thyroid clonotypes above 0.001.

Sample: blood. The rearrangement joins TRBV28 to TRBJ1-6; D perhaps matches TRBD1 (6 bases). This receptor was identified in a woman in her fifties or sixties with Graves' hyperthyroidism. The chain's CDR3 is CAATGQYNSPLHF. The CDR3 DNA follows: TGTGCCGCCACAGGACAGTATAATTCACCCCTCCACTTT.